This T cell receptor beta chain is from a study of early stage breast cancer tumors. Study-wide findings and caveats: Chain pairing and CD4, CD8 or FOXP3 expression were not captured. Blood repertoires resembled normal breast more than tumor.

Comments on this clone: Its antigen is not identified.

TCRdb's copy holds only in-frame clones and misses some; the assay was immunoSEQ multiplex PCR. The sample includes roughly 49,000 clones, around four fifths seen only once; the top ten take around 3.4%. Sequenced input: blood. This TCR was sampled from a person aged 35-50 years with breast cancer.

The CDR3 protein is CASNDGAYGYTF. CDR3 DNA: TGTGCCAGCAACGACGGAGCTTATGGCTACACCTTC. The rearrangement joins TRBV2 to TRBJ1-2; D call uncertain. The CDR3 is 12 residues long. Germline assignment: CDR1 SNHLY and CDR2 FYNNEI. V dropped 7 bases and J dropped 5 bases, with 11 bases sitting between them.